This passage covers 17 T cell receptor beta chains from one sample sequenced in a study of graft-versus-host responses after intestinal transplantation. The starting material, graft tissue, was processed to release intraepithelial and lamina propria lymphocytes. The protocol was immunoSEQ multiplex PCR, while the TCRdb copy is restricted to in-frame clones and leaves out a portion. Here the sample spans 60,000 to 75,000 clones, approximately 91% being singletons. Here the sequenced sample was ileum tissue, taken 350 to 400 days after transplant. The receptors were sampled from a human patient who received an intestinal transplant, so some T cells may come from the graft donor.

This clone was recorded only once. The chain couples TRBV10-3 to TRBJ2-1; 11 bases are shared with TRBD2. The junction had 16 bases not matched to a gene; V was cut back by 5 bases and J by 10 bases. The germline V gene encodes CDR1 ENHRY and CDR2 SYGVKD. This CDR3 is built from 17 residues. CDR3: CAISYRLAGTLGGEQFF. Here the CDR3 DNA reads TGTGCCATCAGTTACAGACTAGCGGGAACCTTGGGGGGAGAGCAGTTCTTC.

The V call is TRBV7-6, the J call TRBJ2-5; the D is unclear. V was pared by 3 bases and J by 2 bases, with 10 bases between. This CDR3 spans 14 amino acids. Germline values: CDR1 SGHVS, CDR2 FNYEAQ. For the CDR3, the DNA is TGTGCCAGCAGCTTTCCTACACCTCAAGAGACCCAGTACTTC. Its translation is CASSFPTPQETQYF.

The rearrangement uses TRBV10-1 and TRBJ2-7, with D possibly being TRBD2 (7 bases). The germline CDR1 and CDR2 sequences are WNHNN and SYGVQD (reference sequence). Trimming shortened V by 7 bases and J by 6 bases, and 19 bases separated the two germline ends. The CDR3 has 14 amino acids. CDR3 nucleotide sequence: TGCGCCAGCATACGGGGGGCAGAATTGGGCGAGCAGTACTTC. Translation: CASIRGAELGEQYF.

The V gene is TRBV6-1, the J gene TRBJ2-7; maybe TRBD1 (6 bases). The length of the CDR3 is 13 residues. Germline CDR1 MNHNS, CDR2 SASEGT. V was shortened by 11 bases and J by 7 bases, with 21 bases between the two germline ends. As DNA, the CDR3 is TGTGCCCTTGGAAAGGGGGATTCCAGAGAGCAGTACTTC. This gives the protein CALGKGDSREQYF.

CDR3 sequence: CASSLDRGGETQYF. The CDR3 DNA is TGTGCCAGCAGCTTAGACAGGGGAGGGGAGACCCAGTACTTC. The chain couples TRBV7-2 to TRBJ2-5; D could derive from TRBD1 or TRBD2 (7 bases each). Germline lookup yields CDR1 SGHTA and CDR2 FQGNSA. V lost 1 base, J lost 5 bases, and 11 bases lay in between. CDR3 size: 14 residues.

The chain has TRBV28 and TRBJ2-7, with 9 nucleotides matching TRBD2. The germline V gene has CDR1 MDHEN and CDR2 SYDVKM. This CDR3 has 17 residues. The trim removed 7 bases at V and 4 bases at J, leaving 17 bases unmatched. In DNA, the CDR3 is TGTGCCAGCAAGGAGGGGCGGGAGGGCCGTAAACCTTACGAGCAGTACTTC. Its translation is CASKEGREGRKPYEQYF.

This clone was found once. J is TRBJ2-2 and V is TRBV7-3; D is tentatively TRBD1 or TRBD2 (5 bases each). There are 13 residues in the CDR3. The germline V gene encodes CDR1 SGHTA and CDR2 FQGTGA. V lost 5 bases, J lost 8 bases, and 12 bases lay in between. The CDR3 is CASSRYGTGELFF. The CDR3 DNA reads as TGTGCCAGCAGCCGATACGGGACGGGGGAGCTGTTTTTT.

The V and J genes are TRBV5-6 and TRBJ1-6; no definite D call. V dropped 2 bases and J dropped 0 bases, with 3 bases sitting between them. The CDR3 covers 14 residues. Looked up from germline, CDR1 is SGHDT and CDR2 is YYEEEE. The chain's CDR3 is CASSFPSYNSPLHF. The CDR3 DNA sequence: TGTGCCAGCAGCTTTCCCTCCTATAATTCACCCCTCCACTTT.

The chain couples TRBV6-5 to TRBJ2-3; no reliable D call. The CDR3 sequence is 16 residues long. Germline V CDR1 and CDR2: MNHEY, SVGAGI. Trimming cost V 0 bases and J 1 base, with 11 bases left between them. DNA for the CDR3: TGTGCCAGCAGTTACTCGACGCTGGCCGGCACAGATACGCAGTATTTT. It is translated as CASSYSTLAGTDTQYF.

The chain is built from TRBV13 and TRBJ2-3; D uncertain. This CDR3 contains 12 residues. V was trimmed by 5 bases and J by 6 bases, leaving 9 bases between them. Germline-derived CDR1 and CDR2 are PRHDT and FYEKMQ (reference sequence). The CDR3 here is CASSQLMDTQYF. CDR3 DNA sequence: TGTGCCAGCAGCCAACTCATGGATACGCAGTATTTT.

The chain joins TRBV5-1 to TRBJ2-1; 9 positions agree with TRBD2. After removal of 0 bases from V and 6 bases from J, the junction contained 10 bases not matched to a gene. CDR1 and CDR2 (germline): SGHRS, YFSETQ. This CDR3 has 17 amino acids. The CDR3 sequence: CASSLGPSGTLGNEQFF. As DNA, the CDR3 is TGCGCCAGCAGCTTGGGGCCTAGCGGGACCCTCGGCAATGAGCAGTTCTTC.

V gene TRBV27 combines with J gene TRBJ1-4; TRBD1 agrees at 12 bases. The germline gives CDR1 MNHEY, CDR2 SMNVEV (reference sequence). The CDR3 contains 17 residues. Unmatched junction bases numbered 11, after V lost 4 bases and J lost 8 bases. CDR3 nucleotides: TGTGCCAGCAGTTCCTCCGGGACAGGGGGCGTTTGGGAAAAACTGTTTTTT. Translation: CASSSSGTGGVWEKLFF.

The CDR3 spells CASTPLANYNEQFF. DNA for the CDR3: TGCGCCAGCACGCCACTAGCGAACTACAATGAGCAGTTCTTC. The chain carries TRBV10-2 and TRBJ2-1; 7 bases line up with TRBD2. The CDR3 is made up of 14 amino acids. The V and J ends lost 7 bases and 3 bases, in that order; junction bases with no gene match: 6. From germline, CDR1 is WSHSY and CDR2 SAAADI.

The chain couples TRBV28 to TRBJ2-3; TRBD1 matches at 12 bases. This CDR3 has 16 residues. The germline V gene encodes CDR1 MDHEN and CDR2 SYDVKM. The V segment lost 6 bases and the J segment 4 bases; nucleotides outside the gene matches: 8. The CDR3 coding sequence is TGTGCCAGCAGCTATGGGGGGACAGGGGGCGCAGATACGCAGTATTTT. Its protein is CASSYGGTGGADTQYF.

The rearrangement uses TRBV2 and TRBJ1-5; 12 positions agree with TRBD1. Germline V gene sequence: CDR1 SNHLY, CDR2 FYNNEI. This CDR3 has 16 residues. V lost 3 bases and J lost 6; bases outside the gene matches: 6. The DNA of the CDR3 is TGTGCCAGCAGTGATACCGGGACAGGGGGCCGTCAGCCCCAGCATTTT. It is translated as CASSDTGTGGRQPQHF.

The chain has TRBV9 and TRBJ2-7; 8 bases agree with TRBD2. The V gene's germline CDR1 is SGDLS and CDR2 YYNGEE. The CDR3 length is 15 residues. Germline trimming cut 0 bases from V and 3 bases from J; bases unmatched to any gene: 5. The CDR3 sequence is CASSVAGGPGYEQYF. CDR3 DNA: TGTGCCAGCAGCGTAGCGGGGGGGCCGGGCTACGAGCAGTACTTC.

The J gene is TRBJ2-2, the V gene TRBV4-1; unclear D gene. Germline CDR1 MGHRA, CDR2 YSYEKL. V lost 0 bases, J lost 7 bases, and 9 bases lay in between. The CDR3 is made up of 14 amino acids. The CDR3 is CASSQDFRNGELFF. DNA for the CDR3: TGCGCCAGCAGCCAAGATTTTAGGAACGGGGAGCTGTTTTTT.